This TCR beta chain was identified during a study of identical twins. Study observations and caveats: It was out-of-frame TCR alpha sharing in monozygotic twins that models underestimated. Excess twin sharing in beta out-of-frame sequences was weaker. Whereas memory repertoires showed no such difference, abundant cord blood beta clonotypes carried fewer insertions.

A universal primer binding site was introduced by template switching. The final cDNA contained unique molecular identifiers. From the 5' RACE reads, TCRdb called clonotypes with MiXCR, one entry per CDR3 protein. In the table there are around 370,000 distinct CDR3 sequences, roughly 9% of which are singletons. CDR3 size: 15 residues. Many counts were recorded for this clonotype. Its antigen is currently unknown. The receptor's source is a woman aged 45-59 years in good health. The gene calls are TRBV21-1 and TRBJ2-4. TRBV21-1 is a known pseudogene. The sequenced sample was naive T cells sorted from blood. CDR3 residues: CASNSIKGPKNIQYF. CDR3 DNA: TGTGCCAGCAACTCCATAAAGGGTCCCAAAAACATTCAGTACTTC.